This section outlines one T cell receptor beta chain sequence together with its context. Its antigen is not yet known. No qualities accompany the bases; no much larger clone lies one base away. To identify antigen-specific CD4+ T cell clonotypes by their expansion, the ViraFEST assay first stimulated PBMC with viral peptide pools and then applied TCR sequencing. After less than eleven days of culture, CD4+ T cells were isolated with the EasySep CD4+ T cell isolation kit. Convalescent patients had PCR-confirmed SARS-CoV-2 infection between March and December 2020, before Alpha, Beta and Delta variants emerged in the United States. Each well held fewer than 2.5 million PBMC cultured in IMDM containing approximately 5.2% human AB serum, approximately 10 IU/ml IL-2 and gentamicin, along with approximately 10 ug/ml peptides. On days 3 and 7, half of the culture medium was replaced with fresh IL-2-containing medium. Unless noted otherwise, every peptide stimulation condition was cultured in triplicate wells. PBMC were separated from whole blood using Ficoll-Paque Plus gradient centrifugation and were then either cryopreserved at -140C or used fresh. The overlapping peptide pools covered the spike proteins of SARS-CoV-2 and of the common cold coronaviruses HCoV-NL63, HCoV-OC43 and HCoV-229E. Genomic DNA was extracted from cultured CD4+ T cells with the QIAamp micro DNA kit.

The data stem from a study of vaccination effects on CD4 cells after COVID-19 (dated by TCRdb to 2021 to 2024). As for the study more broadly: Participants received two doses of either the BNT162b2 or the mRNA-1273 mRNA SARS-CoV-2 vaccine. Pre-vaccine samples were drawn from a couple of convalescent patients 16 days and one week before the first dose, at 142 and 148 days after COVID-19 diagnosis. SARS-CoV-2 spike-specific CD4+ TCR repertoires were compared before and after mRNA vaccination in COVID-19 convalescent patients and in infection-naive vaccine recipients. Altogether, some 10 COVID-19 convalescent patients and several SARS-CoV-2-naive healthy vaccine recipients made up the full study. In the study, cultures from other donors were sequenced using the Oncomine TCR Beta short-read assay on an Illumina iSeq 100. General findings and caveats noted by the study authors: The study was limited by a small number of convalescent patients, and early post-infection timepoints were lacking. In convalescent patients, the post-vaccine spike-reactive repertoire consisted mainly of new vaccine-induced clones, largely distinct from infection-induced clones. Both infection-induced and vaccine-induced clones contracted markedly at late post-vaccination timepoints, which is consistent with waning T cell responses.

Preparation of the library involved the immunoSEQ multiplex PCR assay. TCR beta CDR3 sequencing was performed on DNA from the cultured, isolated CD4+ T cells. For the original study's pipeline: Non-productive TCR sequences were removed and reads were trimmed to the CDR3 region, keeping CDR3s of at least 7 amino acids. Antigen-specific clonotypes were identified with the MANAFEST web app by comparing expansion in peptide wells against reference cultures. To be called positive, a clone needed expansion at FDR<0.05 compared with the reference and with all other wells, an odds ratio greater than 5, and a frequency greater than 0.1% in two replicate wells. Clonotypes significantly expanded in SARS-CoV-2 spike wells and in at least one common cold coronavirus spike condition were defined as cross-reactive. Levenshtein distance calculated with the stringdist R package was used to assess CDR3 similarity, and unrooted trees were constructed with ape in R 3.6.1. Imported from immuneACCESS, the table was reduced by TCRdb to in-frame sequences with V and J called. These copies leave out some clones; in studies compared against another copy, an unresolved V gene accounts for under half, and the cause of the remainder is not known. Clone size and V and J calls were adopted from that table, with D and trimming inferred from the DNA. This sample is represented by roughly 35,000 clones; 70% to 80% of them were singletons. Around 15% of the sample is held by the ten biggest clonotypes.

The germline V gene yields SGDLS for CDR1 and YYNGEE for CDR2. The junction shows trimming of 7 bases on V and 4 bases on J, and the gene matches do not reach 5 bases of it. From the cysteine up to the phenylalanine, the CDR3 has a length of 14 residues. The sequence is cut down to CDR3 DNA, 42 bases in frame from base 1. The TCR originated in a human donor who had a prior SARS-CoV-2 infection. The sequenced sample was CD4+ T cells from PBMCs cultured with HCoV-NL63 spike peptides, obtained before COVID-19 vaccination. This specimen's cell subset or site label, per the study, means: HCoV-NL63 spike overlapping peptide pool stimulation. The chain is encoded by TRBV9 joined to TRBJ2-1; TRBD2 aligns with 10 central bases. The CDR3 region has the sequence CASGGLAVYNEQFF. The DNA sequence reads TGTGCCAGCGGCGGACTAGCGGTTTACAATGAGCAGTTCTTC.